This T cell receptor (beta chain) is drawn from a study of T cell changes during pregnancy in multiple sclerosis. Some clones are missing from TCRdb's copy, which holds only in-frame ones; the method was immunoSEQ multiplex PCR. The sample has about 36,000 clones; just over 90% are singletons. From germline, CDR1 is SQVTM and CDR2 ANQGSEA. The V end lost 4 bases, the J end lost 1 base, and 7 bases lay between the germline ends. CDR3 length: 12 residues. The chain has TRBV29-1 and TRBJ2-5; possible D gene TRBD2, 5 bases. The sample in question was CD4+ T cells from peripheral blood mononuclear cells, obtained in the first trimester of pregnancy. The receptor comes from a female donor with multiple sclerosis, enrolled in a pregnancy study. CDR3 protein: CSVAAAQETQYF. DNA of the CDR3: TGCAGCGTTGCAGCGGCCCAAGAGACCCAGTACTTC.